This TCR beta chain is drawn from a study of CD8+CD57+ T cells in acquired aplastic anemia. Using genomic DNA as the template, TCR beta VDJ and CDR3 profiling was carried out. MiXCR, applied by TCRdb to the reads, yields one record per CDR3 protein. The sample has about 470,000 distinct CDR3 sequences; around 30% are singletons. All patients picked for sequencing had shown, by flow cytometry, an expansion of CD8+CD57+ cells. Sequencing used sorted CD4+, CD8+, or CD8+CD57+ T cells (not recorded which) from PBMCs. The TCR sequence derives from a human donor with aplastic anemia.

The CDR3 DNA reads TGTGCCAGCAGCTTACCGGGACAGGGACCACGGGGCTACACCTTC. Encoded protein: CASSLPGQGPRGYTF. V usage is TRBV5-5 and J usage is TRBJ1-2, with 9 bases identical to TRBD1. The V gene's germline CDR1 is SGHKS and CDR2 YYEKEE (reference sequence). CDR3 length: 15 amino acids. Trimming cost V 2 bases and J 8 bases; bases outside gene matches: 10. The full variable domain, with the rest looked up from reference TRBV5-5 and TRBJ1-2, is DAGVTQSPTHLIKTRGQQVTLRCSPISGHKSVSWYQQVLGQGPQFIFQYYEKEERGRGNFPDRFSARQFPNYSSELNVNALLLGDSALYLCASSLPGQGPRGYTFGSGTRLTVV.